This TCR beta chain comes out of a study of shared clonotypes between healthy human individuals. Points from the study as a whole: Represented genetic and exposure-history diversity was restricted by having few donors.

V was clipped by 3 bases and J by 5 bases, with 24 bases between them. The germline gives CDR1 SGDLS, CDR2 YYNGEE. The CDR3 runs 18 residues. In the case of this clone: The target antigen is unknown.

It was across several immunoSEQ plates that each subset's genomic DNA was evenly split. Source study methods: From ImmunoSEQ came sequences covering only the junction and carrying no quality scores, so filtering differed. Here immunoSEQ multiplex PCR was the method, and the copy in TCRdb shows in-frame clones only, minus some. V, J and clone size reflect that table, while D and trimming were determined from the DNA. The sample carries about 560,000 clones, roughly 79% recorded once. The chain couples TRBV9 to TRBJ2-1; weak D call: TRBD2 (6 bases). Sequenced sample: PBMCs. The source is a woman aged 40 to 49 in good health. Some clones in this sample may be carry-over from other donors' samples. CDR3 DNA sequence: TGTGCCAGCAGCGCCGGGACCCCGACAGTTTGGGAGGACAATGAGCAGTTCTTC. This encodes CASSAGTPTVWEDNEQFF.